A selection of T cell receptor beta chains follows, all from one sample in a study of T cells in Graves' hyperthyroidism and ophthalmopathy. One entry per CDR3 protein results from TCRdb running MiXCR on the multiplex PCR reads. The sample carries roughly 100,000 distinct CDR3 sequences, 47% recorded once. The sequenced sample consisted of blood. The receptors here all came from a man aged 40-49 years with Graves' hyperthyroidism. Both conserved end residues are part of each CDR3. A D gene is named only where the DNA matches it firmly. Part of the rows lack a size; the others show once, few, many or a class for expanded clones.

TRBD1,NA,TRBJ1-5,TRBV24-1,CATSAPGQVINQPQHF,TGTGCCACCAGTGCCCCGGGACAGGTCATCAATCAGCCCCAGCATTTT
NA,many,TRBJ2-3,TRBV5-1,CASSWQGDTQYF,TGCGCCAGCAGCTGGCAGGGTGATACGCAGTATTTT
NA,many,TRBJ2-7,TRBV6-5,CASSYSRTEHYEQYF,TGTGCCAGCAGTTACTCCCGGACGGAGCACTACGAGCAGTACTTC
NA,many,TRBJ1-1,TRBV7-9,CAVLAGRTEAFF,TGTGCCGTCCTGGCGGGGAGGACTGAAGCTTTCTTT
TRBD2,NA,TRBJ2-7,TRBV10-3,CAISVFLAGGSGKQYF,TGTGCCATCAGTGTCTTCCTAGCGGGAGGGTCAGGGAAGCAGTACTTC
TRBD1,NA,TRBJ2-5,TRBV15,CATSEDRDTDTQYLNQETQYF,TGTGCCACCAGCGAGGACAGGGACACAGATACGCAGTATTTAAACCAAGAGACCCAGTACTTC
NA,few,TRBJ1-5,TRBV7-2,CASSQRGQPQHF,TGTGCCAGCAGCCAAAGGGGGCAGCCCCAGCATTTT
NA,NA,TRBJ1-6,TRBV7-9,CASFSQSGTNSPLHF,TGTGCCAGCTTTAGTCAGTCGGGTACGAATTCACCCCTCCACTTT
TRBD2,many,TRBJ2-3,TRBV7-9,CASSPSGSGTDTQYF,TGTGCCAGCAGCCCTAGCGGGAGCGGCACAGATACGCAGTATTTT
NA,many,TRBJ1-1,TRBV5-1,CASSLRTFKGDTEAFF,TGCGCCAGCAGCTTGCGTACTTTTAAGGGGGACACTGAAGCTTTCTTT
NA,many,TRBJ2-7,TRBV6-5,CASSPVVGEFDEQYF,TGTGCCAGCAGCCCCGTGGTGGGGGAATTCGACGAGCAGTACTTC
NA,NA,TRBJ2-6,TRBV20-1,CSSKPSGSGANVLTF,TGCAGCTCAAAACCATCGGGCTCTGGGGCCAACGTCCTGACTTTC
NA,NA,TRBJ2-1,TRBV19,CASTLDEQFF,TGTGCCAGCACGCTGGATGAGCAGTTCTTC
NA,many,TRBJ2-2,TRBV20-1,CSARASLNTGELFF,TGCAGTGCCAGGGCCTCCCTGAACACCGGGGAGCTGTTTTTT
NA,many,TRBJ2-6,TRBV2,CAIPRGFLSGANVLTF,TGTGCCATCCCGAGGGGGTTCCTCTCTGGGGCCAACGTCCTGACTTTC
TRBD2,many,TRBJ2-1,TRBV5-1,CASSVTSGSGEQFF,TGCGCCAGCAGCGTGACTAGCGGGAGTGGTGAGCAGTTCTTC
TRBD1,NA,TRBJ1-1,TRBV2,CARQGPGTEAFF,TGTGCTAGACAGGGGCCAGGTACTGAAGCTTTCTTT
NA,NA,TRBJ1-5,TRBV28,CASSLQGLSNQPQHF,TGTGCCAGCAGTTTACAGGGACTTAGCAATCAGCCCCAGCATTTT
TRBD1,NA,TRBJ1-2,TRBV5-4,CASSFSGTGAGYTF,TGTGCCAGCAGCTTCAGCGGGACAGGCGCGGGCTACACCTTC
NA,many,TRBJ2-3,TRBV11-3,CASSRSATTDTQYF,TGTGCCAGCAGCCGCTCGGCAACCACAGATACGCAGTATTTT
TRBD1,many,TRBJ1-5,TRBV7-8,CASSSRQGYQPQHF,TGTGCCAGCAGCTCCCGACAGGGGTATCAGCCCCAGCATTTT
NA,many,TRBJ2-2,TRBV24-1,CATSERTNTGELFF,TGTGCCACCAGTGAAAGGACAAACACCGGGGAGCTGTTTTTT